This record looks at one T cell receptor beta chain sequence and its context. CDR3 length equals 14 residues. Trimming took 4 bases from V and 7 from J, leaving 17 bases between them. CDR1 is SGHTA, CDR2 FQGTGA, per germline. The entry originates in a study of T cell responses to AZD1222 COVID-19 vaccine. TCRdb's copy holds only in-frame clones and misses some; the assay was immunoSEQ multiplex PCR. The sample has 150,000 or so clones. The source is an adult in good health. Material for sequencing was peripheral blood. The rearrangement joins TRBV7-3 to TRBJ2-7; tentatively, D is TRBD2 (5 bases). The CDR3 DNA reads as TGTGCCAGCAGCTCCGGTTCCGGAGGATCTGAGCAGTACTTC. This translates into CASSSGSGGSEQYF.